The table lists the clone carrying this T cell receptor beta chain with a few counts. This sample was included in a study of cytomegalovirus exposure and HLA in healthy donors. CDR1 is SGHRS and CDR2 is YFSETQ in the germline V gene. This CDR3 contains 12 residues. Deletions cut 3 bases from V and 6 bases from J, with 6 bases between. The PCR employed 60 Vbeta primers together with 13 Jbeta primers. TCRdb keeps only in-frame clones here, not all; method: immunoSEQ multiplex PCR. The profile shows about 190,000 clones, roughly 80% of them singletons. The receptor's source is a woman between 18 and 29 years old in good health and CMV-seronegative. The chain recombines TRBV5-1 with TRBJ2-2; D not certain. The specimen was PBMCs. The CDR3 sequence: CASSSQAGELFF. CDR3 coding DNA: TGCGCCAGCAGCTCCCAGGCCGGGGAGCTGTTTTTT.